Listed below are T cell receptor beta chains from one sample, sequenced in a study of lymphopenia after photon versus proton radiotherapy. Assay used: immunoSEQ multiplex PCR; TCRdb lists only in-frame clones, some missing. The sample lists 10,000 to 15,000 clones, about nine tenths occurring once. This specimen was peripheral blood, taken from a patient treated with photon-based radiotherapy. All receptors derive from a man aged 55 to 70 with pancreatic cancer. CDR3s include the opening cysteine and the closing phenylalanine or tryptophan. The D gene is left open where the match is weak. Rows give clone size only sometimes, using once, few, many, or a class for an expanded clone.

v_gene	d_gene	abundance	len	j_gene	CDR3nt	CDR3aa
TRBV13	-	-	13	TRBJ1-2	TGTGCCAGCAGCTTCTGGGCGTCCTATGGCTACACCTTC	CASSFWASYGYTF
TRBV15	-	-	13	TRBJ2-3	TGTGCCACCAGCAGAGTAGGCTTAGATACGCAGTATTTT	CATSRVGLDTQYF
TRBV5-1	-	-	14	TRBJ1-2	TGCGCCAGCAGCTTGGAACAGGGCCCCTATGGCTACACCTTC	CASSLEQGPYGYTF
TRBV30	-	-	12	TRBJ1-5	TGTGCCTGGAGGGTGAAGCAATCAGCCCCAGCATTT	CAWRVKQSAPAF
TRBV7-2	TRBD1	-	13	TRBJ1-2	TGTGCCAGCAGCAGGACAGGGGGCTTTAGCTACACCTTC	CASSRTGGFSYTF
TRBV7-8	TRBD1	once	16	TRBJ1-4	TGTGCCAGCAGCCGACAAGTGACAGGGTATAATGAAAAACTGTTTTTT	CASSRQVTGYNEKLFF
TRBV7-9	-	-	16	TRBJ1-6	TGTGCCAGCAGCTTAATACCGGGCCAGGGAGATTCACCCCTCCACTTT	CASSLIPGQGDSPLHF
TRBV5-4	TRBD1	-	14	TRBJ1-2	TGTGCCAGCAGCTGGGGACAGACAAACTATGGCTACACCTTC	CASSWGQTNYGYTF
TRBV9	-	-	15	TRBJ2-2	TGTGCCAGCAGCGCAGGGTTTCCCGAAGCCGGGGAGCTGTTTTTT	CASSAGFPEAGELFF
TRBV4-2	-	once	13	TRBJ2-1	TGTGCCAGCAGCCAAGGGACAGTCGATGAGCAGTTCTTC	CASSQGTVDEQFF
TRBV7-9	-	-	14	TRBJ1-1	TGTGCCAGCAGCTTAGTGTTCGGGAACACTGAAGCTTTCTTT	CASSLVFGNTEAFF
TRBV18	-	-	15	TRBJ2-5	TGTGCCAGCTCGGAATACACGGGACGTCAAGAGACCCAGTACTTC	CASSEYTGRQETQYF
TRBV5-8	TRBD1	-	16	TRBJ2-7	TGTGCCAGCAGCCCCTGGGGGAGGGGACAGGGATGGGAGCAGTACTTC	CASSPWGRGQGWEQYF
TRBV6-6	TRBD2	-	14	TRBJ2-2	TGTGCCAGCAACCAGGGAGGGGAAATCGGGGAGCTGTTTTTT	CASNQGGEIGELFF
TRBV7-2	-	-	15	TRBJ2-1	TGTGCCAGCACCCTAGGCGTTAGCTCCTACAATGAGCAGTTCTTC	CASTLGVSSYNEQFF
TRBV5-1	-	-	13	TRBJ2-7	TGCGCCAGCAGCTGGAGGCAGGGAGGCGAGCAGTACTTC	CASSWRQGGEQYF
TRBV9	-	-	15	TRBJ2-3	TGTGCCAGCAGCGTACTTCCCTCTAGCACAGATACGCAGTATTTT	CASSVLPSSTDTQYF
TRBV19	TRBD1	-	15	TRBJ1-6	TGTGCCAGTAGTATACGGACAGGGAGGTATTCACCCCTCCACTTT	CASSIRTGRYSPLHF
TRBV30	-	-	13	TRBJ1-5	TGTGCCTGGAGTGTAGGTAGCAATCAGCCCCAGCATTTT	CAWSVGSNQPQHF
TRBV7-2	-	-	18	TRBJ2-6	TGTGCCAGCAGCTTAGGCCCGCCCGCTGCCTCTGGGGCCAACGTCCTGACTTTC	CASSLGPPAASGANVLTF
TRBV5-1	TRBD2	once	16	TRBJ2-3	TGCGCCAGCAGCTTACTTAGCGGGGGTAGCACAGATACGCAGTATTTT	CASSLLSGGSTDTQYF
TRBV27	-	-	16	TRBJ1-4	TGTGCCAGCAGTTTCTCCTGGGGGACGGCAAATGAAAAACTGTTTTTT	CASSFSWGTANEKLFF
TRBV7-2	-	-	13	TRBJ2-5	TGTGCCAGCAGCTCTAGGACCGGGAAGACCCAGTACTTC	CASSSRTGKTQYF
TRBV18	-	-	15	TRBJ1-2	TGTGCCAGCTCGACCCTAGTTCTGCAGGAGGGTGGCTACACCTTC	CASSTLVLQEGGYTF
TRBV4-2	TRBD2	-	21	TRBJ2-2	TGTGCCAGCAGCCAGAGGGACCTCGGACTAGCGGGGGTTAAACCCACCGGGGAGCTGTTTTTT	CASSQRDLGLAGVKPTGELFF